The sequence of this T cell receptor (beta chain) was determined in a study of cytomegalovirus exposure and HLA in healthy donors. Although they were nominally healthy when sampled, donors likely had unrecorded immune exposures. Primers included in the PCR were 60 Vbeta and 13 Jbeta primers. The method was immunoSEQ multiplex PCR; TCRdb's version includes in-frame clones alone and lacks a portion of them. Here the sample spans about 200,000 clones, 82% being singletons. The CDR3 is 14 amino acids. From germline, CDR1 is SGHAT and CDR2 FQNNGV. V lost 6 bases to trimming and J lost 6 bases, with 15 bases between them.

This receptor was taken from a woman in her late teens or twenties in good health and CMV-seronegative. Sequenced input: PBMCs. This chain uses TRBV11-2 with TRBJ2-1, with a possible D match to TRBD1 (6 bases). CDR3 nucleotides: TGTGCCAGCAGTTACAGGGTTTTACTCAATGAGCAGTTCTTC. As protein: CASSYRVLLNEQFF.